Reported below is one TCR beta chain. The source of the sample is a study of blood T cell repertoires in COVID-19. Study overall: Acute-phase and convalescent COVID-19 samples originated in the United States, Italy and Spain.

Participants, roughly 18 to 90 years old, spanned fewer than 25 US areas. Profiling relied on immunoSEQ multiplex PCR, and the TCRdb table lists in-frame clones only, not all of them. The data show over 350,000 clones, about 83% seen once. V was trimmed by 5 bases and J by 2 bases, leaving 17 bases between them. The CDR3 runs 16 residues. Per the germline V gene, CDR1 is SGHAT and CDR2 is FQNNGV. The genes are TRBV11-2 and TRBJ2-3, with TRBD1 as a possible D gene (5 bases). Sequencing input: PBMCs or T cells enriched from blood (not recorded which). The clonotype was recovered from a woman aged 50 to 65 who had recovered from COVID-19. The CDR3 bases are TGTGCCAGCAGCCCGCTGACAGAGCAAGCCACAGATACGCAGTATTTT. Translation gives CASSPLTEQATDTQYF. Complete variable domain (other parts from reference TRBV11-2 and TRBJ2-3): EAGVAQSPRYKIIEKRQSVAFWCNPISGHATLYWYQQILGQGPKLLIQFQNNGVVDDSQLPKDRFSAERLKGVDSTLKIQPAKLEDSAVYLCASSPLTEQATDTQYFGPGTRLTVL.